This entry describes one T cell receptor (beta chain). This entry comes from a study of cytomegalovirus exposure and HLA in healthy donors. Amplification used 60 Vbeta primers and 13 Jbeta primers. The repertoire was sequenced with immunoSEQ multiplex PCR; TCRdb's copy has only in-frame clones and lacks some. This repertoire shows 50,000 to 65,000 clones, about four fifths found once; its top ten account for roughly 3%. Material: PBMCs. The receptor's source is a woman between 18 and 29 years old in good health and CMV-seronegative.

This CDR3 reads CASSITGLATGELFF. CDR3 DNA: TGTGCCAGTAGTATAACGGGACTAGCGACCGGGGAGCTGTTTTTT. V is TRBV19 and J is TRBJ2-2; 10 bases map to TRBD2. The V gene's germline CDR1 is LNHDA and CDR2 SQIVND (reference sequence). The CDR3 is 15 amino acids. V trimming: 2 bases; J trimming: 5 bases; junction bases outside the gene matches: 2. Full variable domain (missing parts from reference TRBV19 and TRBJ2-2): DGGITQSPKYLFRKEGQNVTLSCEQNLNHDAMYWYRQDPGQGLRLIYYSQIVNDFQKGDIAEGYSVSREKKESFPLTVTSAQKNPTAFYLCASSITGLATGELFFGEGSRLTVL.